The 15 T cell receptor beta chains in this list originate from one sample, sequenced in a study of blood T cell repertoires in COVID-19. Profiled with immunoSEQ multiplex PCR; TCRdb holds only in-frame clones, not every one. The data contain around 120,000 clones, 90% of them seen just once; the ten biggest clones take up under 4.5%. Sample: peripheral blood. These receptors were taken from a woman aged 55 to 70 with COVID-19, enrolled during active disease.

The genes are TRBV12-3 or TRBV12-4 and TRBJ2-7; D remains unclear. V dropped 2 bases and J dropped 5 bases, with 4 bases sitting between them. The CDR3 runs to 11 residues. The CDR3 spells CASSLFDEQYF. As DNA, the CDR3 is TGTGCCAGCAGTTTATTCGACGAGCAGTACTTC.

V gene TRBV7-2 combines with J gene TRBJ2-5, with D perhaps matching TRBD2 (5 bases). The V gene's germline CDR1 is SGHTA and CDR2 FQGNSA. V lost 3 bases and J lost 1, with 9 bases in between. CDR3 size: 14 residues. The CDR3 protein is CASSFSGIQETQYF. The DNA of the CDR3 is TGTGCCAGCAGCTTCTCGGGAATCCAAGAGACCCAGTACTTC.

This sequence joins TRBV9 and TRBJ2-2, with TRBD2 matching 11 bases. The CDR3 sequence is 18 residues long. V shed 3 bases and J 0 bases; nucleotides not matched to a gene: 7. CDR1 is SGDLS and CDR2 is YYNGEE in the germline V gene. DNA of the CDR3: TGTGCCAGCAGCGGATGGGGGACTAGCGGATCGAACACCGGGGAGCTGTTTTTT. Amino acids: CASSGWGTSGSNTGELFF.

CDR3 sequence reads: CASRQGSRDTQYF. CDR3 bases: TGTGCCAGTAGGCAGGGGTCCAGGGATACGCAGTATTTT. The chain couples TRBV19 to TRBJ2-3, with a possible D match to TRBD1 (6 bases). Deletions cut 6 bases from V and 6 bases from J, with 13 bases between. From germline, CDR1 is LNHDA and CDR2 SQIVND (reference sequence). This CDR3 has 13 residues.

The chain links TRBV12-3 or TRBV12-4 to TRBJ1-1, with a weak D call TRBD1 (5 bases). CDR3 length: 13 residues. The V end was cut by 7 bases, the J end by 3 bases, with 12 bases between. The CDR3 sequence: CASTRGGDTEAFF. DNA of the CDR3: TGTGCCAGCACGCGAGGAGGGGACACTGAAGCTTTCTTT.

The V call is TRBV5-5, the J call TRBJ1-4; D not resolved. The germline V gene encodes CDR1 SGHKS and CDR2 YYEKEE (reference sequence). The CDR3 runs 16 residues. The V end was cut by 4 bases, the J end by 8 bases, with 21 bases between. The CDR3 coding sequence is TGTGCCAGCAGCGCGCTGAAGACTACCCGGATGGAAAAACTGTTTTTT. Translating gives CASSALKTTRMEKLFF.

The chain couples TRBV19 to TRBJ1-2; TRBD1 might be the D (6 bases). Germline CDR1 reads LNHDA; CDR2 reads SQIVND (reference sequence). Trimming took off 8 bases at V and 4 bases at J, with 8 bases between the two ends. The CDR3 spans 11 residues. CDR3 coding DNA: TGTGCCAGTCAGGGGATCTATGGCTACACCTTC. Translated: CASQGIYGYTF.

The rearrangement uses TRBV2 and TRBJ2-1; 10 bases are a match to TRBD1. There are 20 residues in the CDR3. V lost 10 bases to trimming and J lost 0 bases; unmatched junction nucleotides: 21. Germline CDR1 is SNHLY and CDR2 is FYNNEI. The CDR3, as DNA: TGTGCCACCCTAAAGATAGTTGGACAGGGGGAGAAAAGCTCCTACAATGAGCAGTTCTTC. This translates into CATLKIVGQGEKSSYNEQFF.

The chain is built from TRBV3-1 (or the pseudogene TRBV3-2) and TRBJ1-2, with 9 bases lining up with TRBD1. The J segment lost 4 bases and the V segment lost 1 base, leaving 4 bases of the junction unmatched. The CDR3 covers 15 residues. Germline V CDR1 and CDR2: LGHDT, YNNKEL (reference sequence). The CDR3 protein is CASSQGGQGPYGYTF. Here the CDR3 DNA reads TGTGCCAGCAGCCAAGGGGGACAGGGTCCCTATGGCTACACCTTC.

The genes are TRBV25-1 and TRBJ1-1; 7 bases match TRBD1. V was clipped by 1 base and J by 1 base; unmatched bases: 6. Germline V gene data show CDR1 as MGHDK and CDR2 as SYGVNS. The CDR3 is 16 residues long. Here the CDR3 DNA reads TGTGCCAGCAGTGAATTTGAAGGGGGCCCGAACACTGAAGCTTTCTTT. Translating gives CASSEFEGGPNTEAFF.

The chain carries TRBV13 and TRBJ2-7; 8 nucleotides align to TRBD1. CDR3 length: 14 amino acids. V trimming: 7 bases; J trimming: 5 bases; junction bases outside the gene matches: 10. Per the germline V gene, CDR1 is PRHDT and CDR2 is FYEKMQ (reference sequence). In nucleotides, the CDR3 is TGTGCCAGCAACCTCCGGCCAGGGGGCGACGAGCAGTACTTC. Amino acid sequence: CASNLRPGGDEQYF.

The rearrangement links TRBV18 to TRBJ1-4, with D perhaps TRBD1 (5 bases). The germline V and J ends were trimmed by 2 bases and 12 bases, with 7 bases remaining between them. CDR1 is KGHSH, CDR2 LQKENI, per germline. The CDR3 totals 11 residues. The DNA for the CDR3 is TGTGCCAGCTCACCAGGGGGGGAACTGTTTTTT. Its translation: CASSPGGELFF.

The chain combines TRBV13 with TRBJ2-4; maybe TRBD1 (5 bases). The ends were cut back, 4 bases at V and 8 bases at J, with 21 bases in the middle. The CDR3 is 16 amino acids. CDR1 PRHDT and CDR2 FYEKMQ come from the germline V gene (reference sequence). The CDR3 nucleotides are TGTGCCAGCAGCTCGCGCCGGGCAGGGTCTGGGCACATTCAGTACTTC. The encoded protein is CASSSRRAGSGHIQYF.

The V and J genes are TRBV13 and TRBJ2-3; D unresolved. CDR1 PRHDT and CDR2 FYEKMQ come from the germline V gene (reference sequence). This CDR3 spans 13 amino acids. The V end was cut by 1 base, the J end by 11 bases, with 13 bases between. The CDR3 region is CASSLVRSQEQYF. For the CDR3, the DNA is TGTGCCAGCAGCTTAGTCCGCTCCCAGGAGCAGTATTTT.

This chain joins TRBV10-3 and TRBJ1-1; D is perhaps TRBD1 (6 bases). CDR1 and CDR2 from the germline V gene are ENHRY and SYGVKD. The CDR3 is made up of 14 amino acids. The germline V and J ends were trimmed by 1 base and 11 bases, with 17 bases remaining between them. Here the CDR3 DNA reads TGTGCCATCAGTGAGTATGAGGTCGGGACACATGCTTTCTTT. Translated: CAISEYEVGTHAFF.